The clone carrying this T cell receptor beta chain was seen a single time. Sequenced by immunoSEQ multiplex PCR; TCRdb stores in-frame clones only, minus some. The table lists about 370,000 clones, over 75% of them singletons, with 1% in the top ten. Germline-derived CDR1 and CDR2 are SGHAT and FQNNGV. The germline V and J ends were trimmed by 5 bases and 6 bases, with 10 bases remaining between them. There are 13 residues in the CDR3. The data stem from a study of blood T cell repertoires in COVID-19. The clonotype originates from a man between 18 and 29 years old who had recovered from COVID-19. The rearrangement links TRBV11-2 to TRBJ2-2; D gene uncertain. The sequenced material came from PBMCs or T cells enriched from blood (not recorded which). CDR3 sequence (DNA): TGTGCCAGCAGCCTGGGCCCGGCCGGGGAGCTGTTTTTT. It specifies CASSLGPAGELFF.